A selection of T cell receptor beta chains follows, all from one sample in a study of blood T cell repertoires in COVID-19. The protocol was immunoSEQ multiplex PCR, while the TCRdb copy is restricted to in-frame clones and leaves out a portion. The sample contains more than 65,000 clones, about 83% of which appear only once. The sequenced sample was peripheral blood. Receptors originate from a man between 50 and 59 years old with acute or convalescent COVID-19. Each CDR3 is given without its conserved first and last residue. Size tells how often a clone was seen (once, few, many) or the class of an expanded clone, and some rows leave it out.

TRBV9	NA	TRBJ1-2	ASSVVSQGTDGYT
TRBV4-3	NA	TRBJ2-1	ASSQVHNEQF
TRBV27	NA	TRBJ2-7	ASSKQGRYEQY
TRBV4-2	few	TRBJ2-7	ASSQDRGPYEQY
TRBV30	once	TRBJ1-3	AWKSTGTSAGNTIY
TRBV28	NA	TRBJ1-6	ASSLPGDSPLH
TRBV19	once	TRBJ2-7	ASSPSSAYEQY
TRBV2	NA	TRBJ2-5	ASSQDQQETQY
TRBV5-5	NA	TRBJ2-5	ASSWTGRTGETQY
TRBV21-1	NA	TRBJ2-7	ASSKGLAREGGNEQY
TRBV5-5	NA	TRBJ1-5	ASSLVGGNQPQH
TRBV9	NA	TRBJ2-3	ASSPSAGGTDTQY
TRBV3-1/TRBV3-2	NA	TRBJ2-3	ASSHGTYTDTQY
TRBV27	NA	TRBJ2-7	ASSLSRGDYEQY
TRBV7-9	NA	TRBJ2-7	ASSLSSLLYEQY
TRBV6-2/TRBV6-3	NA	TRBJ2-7	ASSYSSNRGYEQY
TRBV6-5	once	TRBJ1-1	ASGLTGRNTEAF
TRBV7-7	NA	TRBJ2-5	ASSPKEFWEREDQETQY
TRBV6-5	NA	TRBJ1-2	ASSSRSGVRSYT
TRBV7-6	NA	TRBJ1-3	ASSLKADSLSGNTIY
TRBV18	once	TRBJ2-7	ASSPPNGLSYEQY
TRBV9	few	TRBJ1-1	ASSVGPGTTGTEAF
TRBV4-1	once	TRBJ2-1	ASRRASGNRNEQF
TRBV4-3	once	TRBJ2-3	ASSQVLTGSGVDTQY
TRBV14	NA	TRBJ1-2	ASSHGQFYGYT
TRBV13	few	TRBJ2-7	ASSLGAVEQY
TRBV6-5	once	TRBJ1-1	ASRDGQGAQAF
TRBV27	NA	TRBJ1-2	ASRTDRGHDYGYT
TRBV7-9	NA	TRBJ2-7	ASSLVGTGQKSWS
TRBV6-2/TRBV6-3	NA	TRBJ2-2	ASSRGTAATTGELF
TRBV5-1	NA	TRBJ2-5	ASGAEETQY
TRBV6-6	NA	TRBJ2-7	ASSRGGEGGLYEQY
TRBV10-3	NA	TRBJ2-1	AIKSTSGQPNEQF
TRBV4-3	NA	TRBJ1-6	ASSRSASSSYNSPLH
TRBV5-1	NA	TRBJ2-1	ASSRRGENNEQF
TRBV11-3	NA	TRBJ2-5	ASSPGEAGGGETQY
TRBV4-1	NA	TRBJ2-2	ASSQKRGGTGELF
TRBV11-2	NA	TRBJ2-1	ASSQVGGTGVFSYNEQF
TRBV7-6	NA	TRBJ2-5	ASSLASGRMQTQY
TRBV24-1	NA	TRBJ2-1	ATSDPPGQANNEQF
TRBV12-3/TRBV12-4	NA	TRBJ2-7	ASSRDRAYEQY
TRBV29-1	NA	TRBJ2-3	SVRGRGAGGTDTQY
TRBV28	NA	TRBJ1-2	ASSLRASEGYT
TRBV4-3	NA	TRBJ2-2	ASSQGLATGELF
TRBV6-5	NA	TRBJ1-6	ASTRQLNSPLH
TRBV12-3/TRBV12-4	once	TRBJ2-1	ASTRTEDYEQF
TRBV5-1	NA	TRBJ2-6	ASSLEREGRGANVLT
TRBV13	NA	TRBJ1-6	ASSLGRGQGRGSPLH
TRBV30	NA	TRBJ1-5	AWSVGGNNQPQH
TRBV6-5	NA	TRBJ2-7	ASSYSMTRGEQY
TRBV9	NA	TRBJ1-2	ASSVEVAGAYGYT
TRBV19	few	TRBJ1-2	ASRGGNYGYT
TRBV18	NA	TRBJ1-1	ASSPGRTDKPDAF
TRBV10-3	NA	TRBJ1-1	AVAMAGGLNTEAF